This TCR beta chain was sequenced during a study of blood T cell repertoires in COVID-19. The germline V gene encodes CDR1 SNHLY and CDR2 FYNNEI. This CDR3 is built from 15 residues. The V and J ends lost 3 bases and 1 base respectively, with 11 bases between them. Sequencing was performed with immunoSEQ multiplex PCR; in TCRdb, only in-frame clones are kept and a portion is missing. The profile shows approximately 140,000 clones, approximately 83% of them singletons. Sequencing used peripheral blood. The V gene is TRBV2, the J gene TRBJ2-3, with D hard to call. The clonotype was recovered from a man in his 70s with acute or convalescent COVID-19. The CDR3 spells CASSDPNAGTDTQYF. The CDR3 DNA is TGTGCCAGCAGTGATCCCAATGCAGGCACAGATACGCAGTATTTT.